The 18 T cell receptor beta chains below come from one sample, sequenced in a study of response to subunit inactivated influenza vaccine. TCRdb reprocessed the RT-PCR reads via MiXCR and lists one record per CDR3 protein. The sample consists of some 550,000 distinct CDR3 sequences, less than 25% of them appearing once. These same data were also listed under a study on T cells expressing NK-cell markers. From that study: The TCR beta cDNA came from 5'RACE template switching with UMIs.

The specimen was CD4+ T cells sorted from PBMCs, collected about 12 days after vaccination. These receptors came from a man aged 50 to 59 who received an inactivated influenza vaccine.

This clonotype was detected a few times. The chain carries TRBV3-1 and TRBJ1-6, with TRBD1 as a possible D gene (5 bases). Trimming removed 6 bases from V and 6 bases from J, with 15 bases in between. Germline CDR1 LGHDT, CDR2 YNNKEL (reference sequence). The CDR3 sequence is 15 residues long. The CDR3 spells CASRESGDLNSPLHF. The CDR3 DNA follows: TGTGCCAGCAGAGAATCCGGGGACCTTAATTCACCCCTCCACTTT. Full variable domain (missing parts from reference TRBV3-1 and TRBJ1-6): DTAVSQTPKYLVTQMGNDKSIKCEQNLGHDTMYWYKQDSKKFLKIMFSYNNKELIINETVPNRFSPKSPDKAHLNLHINSLELGDSAVYFCASRESGDLNSPLHFGNGTRLTVT.

CDR3 region: CASSLYPRTSGLSTDTQYF. The CDR3 coding sequence is TGTGCCAGCAGCCTATACCCCCGGACTAGCGGACTTAGCACAGATACGCAGTATTTT. This chain links TRBV7-3 with TRBJ2-3; 10 bases align to TRBD2. V dropped 5 bases and J dropped 0; count of bases not matched to a gene: 14. The germline V gene has CDR1 SGHTA and CDR2 FQGTGA. The length of the CDR3 is 19 residues. The variable domain in full, completed from reference TRBV7-3 and TRBJ2-3, reads GAGVSQTPSNKVTEKGKYVELRCDPISGHTALYWYRQSLGQGPEFLIYFQGTGAADDSGLPNDRFFAVRPEGSVSTLKIQRTERGDSAVYLCASSLYPRTSGLSTDTQYFGPGTRLTVL.

CDR3 sequence (DNA): TGTGCCAGCAGTCGACAGGGGGCTAAGGAGACCCAGTACTTC. It codes for CASSRQGAKETQYF. This sequence joins TRBV28 and TRBJ2-5, with 10 bases aligning to TRBD1. Germline loops: CDR1 MDHEN, CDR2 SYDVKM. V shed 5 bases and J 5 bases; nucleotides not matched to a gene: 5. CDR3 size: 14 residues.

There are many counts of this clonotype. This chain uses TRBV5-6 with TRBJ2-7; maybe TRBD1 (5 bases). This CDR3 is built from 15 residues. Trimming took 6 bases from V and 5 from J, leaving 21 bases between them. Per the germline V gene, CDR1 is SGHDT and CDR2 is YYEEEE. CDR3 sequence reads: CASTVGGRVSNEQYF. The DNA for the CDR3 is TGTGCCAGCACCGTAGGTGGCAGGGTTAGCAACGAGCAGTACTTC.

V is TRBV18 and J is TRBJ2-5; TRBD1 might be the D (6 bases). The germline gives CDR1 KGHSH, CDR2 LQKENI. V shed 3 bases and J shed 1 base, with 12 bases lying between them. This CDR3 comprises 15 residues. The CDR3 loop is CASSPRGTSQETQYF. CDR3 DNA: TGTGCCAGCTCACCCAGGGGCACCTCCCAAGAGACCCAGTACTTC.

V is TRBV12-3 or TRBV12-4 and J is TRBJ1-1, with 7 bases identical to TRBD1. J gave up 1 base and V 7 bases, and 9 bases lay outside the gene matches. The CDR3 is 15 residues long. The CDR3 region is CASNTRGRGNTEAFF. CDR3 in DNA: TGTGCCAGCAATACTAGGGGGCGCGGGAACACTGAAGCTTTCTTT.

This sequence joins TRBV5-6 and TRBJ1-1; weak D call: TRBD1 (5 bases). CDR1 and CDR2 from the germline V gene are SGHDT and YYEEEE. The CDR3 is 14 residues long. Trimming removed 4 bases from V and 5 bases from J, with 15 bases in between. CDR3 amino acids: CASSGGLGLTEAFF. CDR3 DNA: TGTGCCAGCAGCGGGGGACTGGGGTTGACTGAAGCTTTCTTT.

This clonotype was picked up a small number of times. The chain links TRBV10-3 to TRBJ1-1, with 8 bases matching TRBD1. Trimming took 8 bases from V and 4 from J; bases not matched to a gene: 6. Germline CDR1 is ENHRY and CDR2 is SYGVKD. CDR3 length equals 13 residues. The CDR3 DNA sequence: TGTGCCATCGGTGGACAGGGTGGCACTGAAGCTTTCTTT. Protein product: CAIGGQGGTEAFF.

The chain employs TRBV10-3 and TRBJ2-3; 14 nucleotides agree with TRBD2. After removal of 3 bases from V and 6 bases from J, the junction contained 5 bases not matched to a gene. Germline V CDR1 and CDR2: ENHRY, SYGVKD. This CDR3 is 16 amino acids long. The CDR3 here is CAISDPTSGGADTQYF. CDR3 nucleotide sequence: TGTGCCATCAGTGATCCGACTAGCGGGGGGGCGGATACGCAGTATTTT.

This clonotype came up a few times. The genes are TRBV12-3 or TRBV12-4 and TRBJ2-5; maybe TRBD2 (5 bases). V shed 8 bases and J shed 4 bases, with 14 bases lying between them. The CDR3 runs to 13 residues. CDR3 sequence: CASSPSSRETQYF. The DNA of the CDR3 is TGTGCCAGCTCCCCTAGCAGCCGAGAGACCCAGTACTTC.

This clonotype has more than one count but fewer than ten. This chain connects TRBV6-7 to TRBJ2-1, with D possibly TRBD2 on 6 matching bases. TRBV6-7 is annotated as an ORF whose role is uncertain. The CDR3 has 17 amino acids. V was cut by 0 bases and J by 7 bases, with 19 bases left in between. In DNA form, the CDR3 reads TGTGCCAGCAGTTACTCGATTCGCGGGGATCGATGGAATGAGCAGTTCTTC. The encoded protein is CASSYSIRGDRWNEQFF.

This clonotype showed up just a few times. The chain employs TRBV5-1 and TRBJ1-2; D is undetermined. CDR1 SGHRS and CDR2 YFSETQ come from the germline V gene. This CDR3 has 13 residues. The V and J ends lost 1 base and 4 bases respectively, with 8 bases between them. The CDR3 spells CASSLSVTYGYTF. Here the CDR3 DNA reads TGCGCCAGCAGCTTGTCTGTAACCTATGGCTACACCTTC.

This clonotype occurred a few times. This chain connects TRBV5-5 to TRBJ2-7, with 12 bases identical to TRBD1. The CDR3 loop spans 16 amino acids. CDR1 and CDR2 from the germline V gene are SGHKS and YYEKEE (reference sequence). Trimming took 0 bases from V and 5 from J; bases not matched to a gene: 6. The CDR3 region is CASSLETGTGGDEQYF. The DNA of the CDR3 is TGTGCCAGCAGCTTGGAAACCGGGACAGGGGGCGACGAGCAGTACTTC.

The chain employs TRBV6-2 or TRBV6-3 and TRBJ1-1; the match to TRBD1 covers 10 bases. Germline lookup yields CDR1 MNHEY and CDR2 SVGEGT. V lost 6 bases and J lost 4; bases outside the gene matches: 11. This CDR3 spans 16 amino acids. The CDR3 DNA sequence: TGTGCCAGCAGGACTGAGACGGGACAGGGGAGCACTGAAGCTTTCTTT. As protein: CASRTETGQGSTEAFF.

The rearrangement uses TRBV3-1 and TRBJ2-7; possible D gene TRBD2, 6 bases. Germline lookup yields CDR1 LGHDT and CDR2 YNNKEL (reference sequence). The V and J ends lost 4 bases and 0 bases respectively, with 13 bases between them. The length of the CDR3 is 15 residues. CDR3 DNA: TGTGCCAGCAGCCGCTTGGGGGGTTCCTCCTACGAGCAGTACTTC. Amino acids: CASSRLGGSSYEQYF.

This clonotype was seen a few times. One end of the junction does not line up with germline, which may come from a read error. The CDR3 protein is CASRLSGAGALYNSPLHF. The DNA of the CDR3 is TGTGCCAGCAGATTATCGGGGGCAGGCGCCCTCTATAATTCACCCCTCCACTTT. The chain joins TRBV28 to TRBJ1-6; tentative D call: TRBD1 (6 bases). This CDR3 contains 18 residues. Germline V gene lookup returns CDR1 MDHEN and CDR2 SYDVKM.

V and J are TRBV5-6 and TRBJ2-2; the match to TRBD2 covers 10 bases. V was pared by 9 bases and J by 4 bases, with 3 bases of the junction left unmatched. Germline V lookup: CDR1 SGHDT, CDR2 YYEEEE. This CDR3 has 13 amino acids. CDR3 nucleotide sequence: TGTGCCACCGTAGCGGGAGGCACCGGGGAGCTGTTTTTT. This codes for CATVAGGTGELFF.

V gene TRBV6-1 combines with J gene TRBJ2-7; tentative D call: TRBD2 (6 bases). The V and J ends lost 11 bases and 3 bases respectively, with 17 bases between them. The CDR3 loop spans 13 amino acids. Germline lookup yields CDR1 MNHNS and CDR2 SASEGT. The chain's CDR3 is CASAEGSVYEQYF. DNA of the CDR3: TGTGCCTCCGCGGAGGGGTCAGTCTACGAGCAGTACTTC.